The next 13 T cell receptor beta chains were all read from a single sample in a study of blood T cell repertoires in COVID-19. The protocol was immunoSEQ multiplex PCR, while the TCRdb copy is restricted to in-frame clones and leaves out a portion. The sample lists around 60,000 clones, approximately 92% occurring once. The sample comprised peripheral blood. All receptors derive from an elderly woman with active COVID-19.

This chain links TRBV6-5 with TRBJ1-1; 7 bases match TRBD1. The CDR3 sequence is 13 residues long. Germline CDR1 and CDR2: MNHEY and SVGAGI. Trimming removed 7 bases from V and 5 bases from J; junction bases left unmatched: 7. The DNA for the CDR3 is TGTGCCAGCAAAGACAGGGTGTGGACTGAAGCTTTCTTT. Amino acids: CASKDRVWTEAFF.

The chain's CDR3 is CASSYGQGNTEAFF. The DNA for the CDR3 is TGCGCCAGCAGCTATGGACAGGGGAACACTGAAGCTTTCTTT. The V gene is TRBV5-1, the J gene TRBJ1-1; 8 bases line up with TRBD1. The CDR3 loop spans 14 amino acids. With V trimmed by 3 bases and J by 1 base, 2 bases remained unmatched. Germline values: CDR1 SGHRS, CDR2 YFSETQ. Complete variable domain (other parts from reference TRBV5-1 and TRBJ1-1): KAGVTQTPRYLIKTRGQQVTLSCSPISGHRSVSWYQQTPGQGLQFLFEYFSETQRNKGNFPGRFSGRQFSNSRSEMNVSTLELGDSALYLCASSYGQGNTEAFFGQGTRLTVV.

The chain recombines TRBV19 with TRBJ1-5; tentative D call: TRBD1 (6 bases). The CDR3 contains 13 residues. The V gene's germline CDR1 is LNHDA and CDR2 SQIVND (reference sequence). The V end lost 5 bases, the J end lost 7 bases, and 12 bases lay between the germline ends. The CDR3 spells CASSDTGTQPQHF. DNA for the CDR3: TGTGCCAGTAGTGACACAGGGACCCAGCCCCAGCATTTT.

The V call is TRBV29-1, the J call TRBJ1-5; D is uncertain. In germline, CDR1 is SQVTM, CDR2 ANQGSEA. The ends were cut back, 5 bases at V and 10 bases at J, with 18 bases in the middle. CDR3 length: 13 residues. The CDR3 nucleotides read TGCAGCGTTAGCACGGAGGCAAAGGGACCCCAGCATTTT. Its translation: CSVSTEAKGPQHF. Full variable domain (remainder filled in from reference TRBV29-1 and TRBJ1-5): SAVISQKPSRDICQRGTSLTIQCQVDSQVTMMFWYRQQPGQSLTLIATANQGSEATYESGFVIDKFPISRPNLTFSTLTVSNMSPEDSSIYLCSVSTEAKGPQHFGDGTRLSIL.

This chain's CDR3 is CAWRTTGYRTEAFF. DNA for the CDR3: TGTGCCTGGAGGACCACAGGGTACCGCACTGAAGCTTTCTTT. This chain links TRBV30 with TRBJ1-1, with D possibly matching TRBD1 (6 bases). Deletions cut 3 bases from V and 4 bases from J, with 15 bases between. CDR3 length: 14 amino acids. Germline V gene data show CDR1 as GTSNPN and CDR2 as SVGIG (reference sequence).

This chain links TRBV6-5 with TRBJ2-4; 14 bases line up with TRBD2. Germline loops: CDR1 MNHEY, CDR2 SVGAGI. V shed 10 bases and J 8 bases; nucleotides not matched to a gene: 7. The CDR3 length is 14 residues. The DNA for the CDR3 is TGTGCCACCCGACTAGCGGGAGGGCCAGACATTCAGTACTTC. Its translation: CATRLAGGPDIQYF.

V and J are TRBV27 and TRBJ2-7; D gene unclear. Looked up from germline, CDR1 is MNHEY and CDR2 is SMNVEV (reference sequence). V was shortened by 0 bases and J by 1 base, with 16 bases between the two germline ends. The CDR3 consists of 17 residues. The CDR3 sequence: CASSLSRPARGSYEQYF. Here the CDR3 DNA reads TGTGCCAGCAGTTTATCCAGGCCGGCTCGTGGTTCCTACGAGCAGTACTTC.

DNA of the CDR3: TGTGCCAGTAGTCTACGGGACAGGGGCTACACCTTC. The encoded protein is CASSLRDRGYTF. The gene calls are TRBV19 and TRBJ1-2, with 8 bases lining up with TRBD1. CDR3 length: 12 amino acids. The V and J ends lost 5 bases and 8 bases, in that order; junction bases with no gene match: 4. Per germline, CDR1 LNHDA and CDR2 SQIVND (reference sequence).

The chain combines TRBV7-2 with TRBJ2-3, with a tentative D call TRBD2 (6 bases). The CDR3 has 15 residues. Germline V gene lookup returns CDR1 SGHTA and CDR2 FQGNSA. V lost 5 bases to trimming and J lost 0 bases, with 12 bases between them. CDR3 region: CASSGGGGSTDTQYF. CDR3 coding DNA: TGTGCCAGCAGCGGGGGAGGAGGGAGCACAGATACGCAGTATTTT.

A single count supports this clone. The CDR3 here is CASSQTGVVDTQYF. As DNA, the CDR3 is TGTGCCAGCAGCCAGACAGGGGTGGTAGATACGCAGTATTTT. J is TRBJ2-3 and V is TRBV3-1 (or the pseudogene TRBV3-2), with 8 bases lining up with TRBD1. This CDR3 is built from 14 residues. Germline V gene lookup returns CDR1 LGHDT and CDR2 YNNKEL (reference sequence). V lost 3 bases, J lost 5 bases, and 4 bases stayed unmatched.

The chain joins TRBV3-1 (or the pseudogene TRBV3-2) to TRBJ2-1; 8 nucleotides line up with TRBD2. The V and J ends lost 0 bases and 0 bases, in that order; junction bases with no gene match: 4. The CDR3 is made up of 17 amino acids. Germline values: CDR1 LGHDT, CDR2 YNNKEL (reference sequence). CDR3 coding DNA: TGTGCCAGCAGCCAAGAGGTCGGGACTAGCTCCTACAATGAGCAGTTCTTC. This sequence encodes CASSQEVGTSSYNEQFF.

The chain joins TRBV5-5 to TRBJ1-1, with 10 bases lining up with TRBD1. V was pared by 4 bases and J by 5 bases, with 8 bases of the junction left unmatched. Germline V gene sequence: CDR1 SGHKS, CDR2 YYEKEE (reference sequence). The CDR3 is 15 residues long. CDR3 coding DNA: TGTGCCAGCAGCCCGCGACAGGGGGCTGGTACTGAAGCTTTCTTT. As protein: CASSPRQGAGTEAFF.

This clone was found once. The chain recombines TRBV6-4 with TRBJ2-7; maybe TRBD1 (5 bases). This CDR3 contains 13 residues. Trimming took off 2 bases at V and 3 bases at J, with 8 bases between the two ends. In germline, CDR1 is MRHNA, CDR2 SNTAGT. CDR3 DNA sequence: TGTGCCAGCAGTGACCAGGACAACTACGAGCAGTACGTC. Translating gives CASSDQDNYEQYV.